This T cell receptor (beta chain) was retrieved from a study of shared clonotypes between healthy human individuals. Using immunoSEQ multiplex PCR, the repertoire was profiled, and TCRdb retains in-frame clones only, with some absent. Altogether more than 200,000 clones are present, approximately 70% being singletons, with the ten largest covering roughly 10%. The CD4+ fraction was divided into a CD45RA+ naive subset and a CD45RA-negative memory subset. The CDR3 has 15 amino acids. V lost 4 bases, J lost 5 bases, and 8 bases stayed unmatched. The germline CDR1 and CDR2 sequences are SGHRS and YFSETQ.

The receptor's source is a man younger than 40 in good health. The chain uses TRBV5-1 and TRBJ2-5, with 10 bases lining up with TRBD1. Sequenced sample: memory CD4+ T cells sorted from blood. Regarding subset: CD45RA-negative fraction. CDR3 DNA: TGCGCCAGCAGCCTAGACAGGGGGCCCGGGGAGACCCAGTACTTC. Its protein is CASSLDRGPGETQYF. Variable domain in full (rest from reference TRBV5-1 and TRBJ2-5): KAGVTQTPRYLIKTRGQQVTLSCSPISGHRSVSWYQQTPGQGLQFLFEYFSETQRNKGNFPGRFSGRQFSNSRSEMNVSTLELGDSALYLCASSLDRGPGETQYFGPGTRLLVL.